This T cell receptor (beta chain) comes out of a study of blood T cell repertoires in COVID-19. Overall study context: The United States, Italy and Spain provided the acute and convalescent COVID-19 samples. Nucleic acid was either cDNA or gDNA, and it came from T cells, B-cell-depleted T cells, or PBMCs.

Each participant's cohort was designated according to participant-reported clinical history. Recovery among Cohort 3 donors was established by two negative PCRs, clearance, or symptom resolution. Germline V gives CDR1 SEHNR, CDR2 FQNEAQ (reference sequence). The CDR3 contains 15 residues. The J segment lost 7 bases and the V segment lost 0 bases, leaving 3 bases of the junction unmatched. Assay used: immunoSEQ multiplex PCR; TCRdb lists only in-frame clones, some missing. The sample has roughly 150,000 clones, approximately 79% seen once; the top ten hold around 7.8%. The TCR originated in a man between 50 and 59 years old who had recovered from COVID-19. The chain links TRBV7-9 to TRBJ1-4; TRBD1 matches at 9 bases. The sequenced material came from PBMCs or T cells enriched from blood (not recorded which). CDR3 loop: CASSLARQGGEKLFF. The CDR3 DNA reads TGTGCCAGCAGCTTAGCCCGACAGGGGGGTGAAAAACTGTTTTTT.